This entry lists 10 T cell receptor beta chains sequenced from one sample in a study of CD8+CD57+ T cells in acquired aplastic anemia. An expansion of CD8+CD57+ cells by flow cytometry had been shown in patients chosen for sequencing. Both TCR beta VDJ combination and CDR3 sequence profiling were carried out. Genomic DNA was the template for this profiling. TCRdb passed the reads through MiXCR, listing each CDR3 protein once. The sample includes 270,000 or so distinct CDR3 sequences, approximately 82% of them seen just once. The specimen sequenced was sorted CD4+, CD8+, or CD8+CD57+ T cells (not recorded which) from PBMCs. The source of these receptors is a human donor with aplastic anemia.

This clonotype occurred once. Because the CDR3 is missing its conserved closing phenylalanine or tryptophan, this is likely a read error. It is unclear where the CDR3 begins or ends on the DNA, so no DNA is shown, and the CDR3 is as TCRdb lists it. The rearrangement joins TRBV2 to TRBJ2-5; the tabulated D call, TRBD1, remains unverified against the DNA. Germline values: CDR1 SNHLY, CDR2 FYNNEI. The CDR3 totals 15 residues, both ends included. This CDR3 reads CASGDGGTGAQSFCP.

This chain joins TRBV7-9 and TRBJ2-1; a weak D match, TRBD2 (6 bases). Trimming removed 2 bases at V and 8 bases at J, with 7 bases between. This CDR3 has 12 amino acids. Germline CDR1 reads SEHNR; CDR2 reads FQNEAQ (reference sequence). The CDR3, as DNA: TGTGCCAGCAGCTTATGGGGGGATGAGCAGTTCTTC. Protein: CASSLWGDEQFF.

Here the CDR3 DNA reads TGCAGTGCTAGAGCGGGTCATGAGCAGTTCTTC. Its protein product is CSARAGHEQFF. The V call is TRBV20-1, the J call TRBJ2-1; no definite D call. CDR1 and CDR2 from the germline V gene are DFQATT and SNEGSKA (reference sequence). The CDR3 runs to 11 residues. The V end was cut by 1 base, the J end by 8 bases, with 6 bases between.

As to this clonotype: Compared with germline, one end of the junction differs, possibly owing to a read error. The chain recombines TRBV7-9 with TRBJ2-7; TRBD2 is a possible D gene (5 bases). This CDR3 spans 15 amino acids. The germline V gene encodes CDR1 SEHNR and CDR2 FQNEAQ (reference sequence). CDR3 sequence: CASSLVPGELFSGEF. In nucleotides, the CDR3 is TGTGCCAGCAGCTTAGTACCCGGGGAGCTGTTTTCTGGAGAATTC.

J is TRBJ2-7 and V is TRBV7-3, with 9 nucleotides matching TRBD1. Losses at the gene ends were 5 bases for V and 5 bases for J; bases not matched to a gene: 4. Germline CDR1 and CDR2: SGHTA and FQGTGA. The CDR3 consists of 13 residues. The CDR3: CASSKTGGDEQYF. Written as DNA, the CDR3 is TGTGCCAGCAGCAAAACAGGGGGCGACGAGCAGTACTTC.

The rearrangement links TRBV7-9 to TRBJ1-1, with a tentative D call TRBD1 (6 bases). The CDR3 extends over 15 amino acids. Trimming shortened V by 1 base and J by 11 bases, and 20 bases separated the two germline ends. Looked up from germline, CDR1 is SEHNR and CDR2 is FQNEAQ (reference sequence). CDR3 in DNA: TGTGCCAGCAGCTTAGAAAGAAGCGGGGGCAGCGATGCTTTCTTT. This gives the protein CASSLERSGGSDAFF.

A note on this clonotype: A read error may produce the germline difference seen at one junction end. The chain joins TRBV7-9 to TRBJ2-3; tentative D call: TRBD2 (6 bases). CDR1 is SEHNR, CDR2 FQNEAQ, per germline (reference sequence). This CDR3 spans 14 amino acids. The CDR3 nucleotides are TGTGCCAGCAGCTTAGAGAGGGGCGGGGACGTATATTGCTTT. This translates into CASSLERGGDVYCF. Looking up the rest from reference TRBV7-9 and TRBJ2-3 gives the full variable domain: DTGVSQNPRHKITKRGQNVTFRCDPISEHNRLYWYRQTLGQGPEFLTYFQNEAQLEKSRLLSDRFSAERPKGSFSTLEIQRTEQGDSAMYLCASSLERGGDVYCFGPGTRLTVL.

V is TRBV20-1 and J is TRBJ1-3; tentatively, D is TRBD1 (5 bases). The V end was cut by 6 bases, the J end by 0 bases, with 12 bases between. The CDR3 runs 14 residues. The germline V gene has CDR1 DFQATT and CDR2 SNEGSKA (reference sequence). CDR3 sequence: CSAEDRRSGNTIYF. CDR3 DNA sequence: TGCAGTGCCGAAGACAGACGCTCTGGAAACACCATATATTTT.

As to this clonotype: A read error may produce the germline difference seen at one junction end. The chain is built from TRBV7-2 and TRBJ2-3, with 10 bases aligning to TRBD2. The germline gives CDR1 SGHTA, CDR2 FQGNSA. The CDR3 is 13 amino acids. The chain's CDR3 is CASRVAGGPETHF. Here the CDR3 DNA reads TGTGCCAGCAGGGTAGCGGGAGGTCCCGAGACGCATTTT.

A note on this clonotype: The final CDR3 position lacks the conserved phenylalanine or tryptophan, pointing to a likely read error. It is unclear where the CDR3 begins or ends on the DNA, so no DNA is shown, and the CDR3 is as TCRdb lists it. The chain carries TRBV2 and TRBJ1-1; the D call of TRBD1 is as the table states it, not checked on the DNA. A total of 15 residues make up the CDR3, ends included. Germline V gene data show CDR1 as SNHLY and CDR2 as FYNNEI. The CDR3: CASSGGGIHEQFFVP.